The T cell receptor beta chain under discussion was sequenced for a study of shared clonotypes between healthy human individuals. The method was immunoSEQ multiplex PCR; TCRdb's version includes in-frame clones alone and lacks a portion of them. The table shows around 1.9 million clones, with about 92% occurring only once. CD45RO-negative cells were positively selected for CCR7, leaving out terminally differentiated effector memory CD45RA+ cells. The CDR3 runs to 17 residues. Trimming at V came to 5 bases and at J to 0 bases, leaving 12 bases not matched to a gene. CDR1 is MNHEY, CDR2 SMNVEV, per germline (reference sequence).

The TCR comes from a man aged 18 to 30 in good health. Some clones in this sample may be carry-over from other donors' samples. The chain combines TRBV27 with TRBJ1-2; TRBD1 matches 7 bases. Sequenced material: naive CD8+ T cells from PBMCs. As DNA, the CDR3 is TGTGCCAGCAGTCCCACCCCGTACAGGGGAACTAACTATGGCTACACCTTC. Amino acids: CASSPTPYRGTNYGYTF.